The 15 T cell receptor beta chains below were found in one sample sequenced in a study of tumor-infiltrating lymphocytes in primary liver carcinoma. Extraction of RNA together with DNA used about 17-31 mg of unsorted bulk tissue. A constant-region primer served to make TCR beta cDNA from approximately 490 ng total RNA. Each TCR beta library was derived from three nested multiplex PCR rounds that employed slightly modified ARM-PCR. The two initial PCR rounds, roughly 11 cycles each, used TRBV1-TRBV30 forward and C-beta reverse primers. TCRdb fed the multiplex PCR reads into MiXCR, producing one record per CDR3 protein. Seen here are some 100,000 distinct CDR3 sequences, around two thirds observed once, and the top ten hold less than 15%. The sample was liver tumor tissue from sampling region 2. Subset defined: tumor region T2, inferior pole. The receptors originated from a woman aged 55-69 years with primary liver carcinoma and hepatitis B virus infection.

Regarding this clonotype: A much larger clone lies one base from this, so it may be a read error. DNA of the CDR3: TGTGCCGGCAGTTCCCAGACTGAATACGAGCAGTACTTC. Encoded protein: CAGSSQTEYEQYF. The chain employs TRBV28 and TRBJ2-7; D ambiguous. The CDR3 runs 13 residues. Germline values: CDR1 MDHEN, CDR2 SYDVKM.

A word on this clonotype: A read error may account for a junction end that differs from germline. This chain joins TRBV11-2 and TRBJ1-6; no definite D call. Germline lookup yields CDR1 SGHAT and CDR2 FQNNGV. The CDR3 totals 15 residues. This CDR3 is CASSLEVVAISLLHF. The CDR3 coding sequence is TGCGCCAGCAGCTTAGAAGTGGTAGCTATCTCACTCCTCCACTTT.

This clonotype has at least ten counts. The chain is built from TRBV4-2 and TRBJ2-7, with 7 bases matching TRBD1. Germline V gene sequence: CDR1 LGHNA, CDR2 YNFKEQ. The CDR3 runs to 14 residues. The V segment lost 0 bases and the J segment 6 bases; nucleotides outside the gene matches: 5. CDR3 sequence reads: CASSQDGQVREQYF. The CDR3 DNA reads TGTGCCAGCAGCCAAGACGGACAGGTTCGCGAGCAGTACTTC.

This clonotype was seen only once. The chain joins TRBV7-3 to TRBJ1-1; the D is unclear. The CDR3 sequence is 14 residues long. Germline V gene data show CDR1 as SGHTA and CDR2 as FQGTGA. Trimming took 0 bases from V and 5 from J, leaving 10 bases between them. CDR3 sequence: CASSLTPSVTEAFF. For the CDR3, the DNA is TGTGCCAGCAGCTTAACACCGTCGGTTACTGAAGCTTTCTTT. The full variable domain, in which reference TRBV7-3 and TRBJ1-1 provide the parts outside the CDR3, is GAGVSQTPSNKVTEKGKYVELRCDPISGHTALYWYRQSLGQGPEFLIYFQGTGAADDSGLPNDRFFAVRPEGSVSTLKIQRTERGDSAVYLCASSLTPSVTEAFFGQGTRLTVV.

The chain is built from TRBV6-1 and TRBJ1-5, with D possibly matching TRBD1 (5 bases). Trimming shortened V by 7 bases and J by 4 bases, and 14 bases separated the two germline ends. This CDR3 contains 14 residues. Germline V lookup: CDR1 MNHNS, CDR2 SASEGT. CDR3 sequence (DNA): TGTGCCAGCAATAGACAGAATAGTAATCAGCCCCAGCATTTT. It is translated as CASNRQNSNQPQHF.

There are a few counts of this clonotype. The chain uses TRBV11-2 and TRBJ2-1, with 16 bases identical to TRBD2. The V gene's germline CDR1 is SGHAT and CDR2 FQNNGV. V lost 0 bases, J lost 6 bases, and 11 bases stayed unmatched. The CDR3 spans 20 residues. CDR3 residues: CASSLDGTSGRGIGVNEQFF. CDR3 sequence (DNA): TGTGCCAGCAGCTTAGACGGGACTAGCGGGAGGGGAATCGGGGTCAATGAGCAGTTCTTC.

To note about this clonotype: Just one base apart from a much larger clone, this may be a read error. CDR3 protein: CASSKRHHLGKGYTF. The CDR3, as DNA: TGTGCCAGCAGCAAACGACATCACCTTGGAAAGGGCTACACCTTC. The rearrangement uses TRBV6-6 and TRBJ1-2; D ambiguous. The CDR3 is made up of 15 amino acids. With 6 bases removed from V and 8 bases from J, the gap between germline ends came to 22 bases. Germline values: CDR1 MNHNY, CDR2 SVGAGI (reference sequence).

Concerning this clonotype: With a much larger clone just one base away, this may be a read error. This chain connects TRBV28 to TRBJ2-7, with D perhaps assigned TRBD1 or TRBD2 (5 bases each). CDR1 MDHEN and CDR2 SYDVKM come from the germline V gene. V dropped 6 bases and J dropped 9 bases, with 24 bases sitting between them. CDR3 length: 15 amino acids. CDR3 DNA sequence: TGTGCCAGCAGACCTCGGGACGGATTCCCTGGCGTGCAGTACTTC. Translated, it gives CASRPRDGFPGVQYF. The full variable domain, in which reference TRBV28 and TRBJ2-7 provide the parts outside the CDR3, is DVKVTQSSRYLVKRTGEKVFLECVQDMDHENMFWYRQDPGLGLRLIYFSYDVKMKEKGDIPEGYSVSREKKERFSLILESASTNQTSMYLCASRPRDGFPGVQYFGPGTRLTVT.

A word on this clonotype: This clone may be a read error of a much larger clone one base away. CDR3: CVSSSGTNLNYGYTF. CDR3 nucleotide sequence: TGTGTCAGCAGCTCCGGGACAAACCTTAACTATGGCTACACCTTC. The chain uses TRBV5-4 and TRBJ1-2, with TRBD1 as a possible D gene (6 bases). Germline loops: CDR1 SGHNT, CDR2 YYREEE (reference sequence). CDR3 size: 15 residues.

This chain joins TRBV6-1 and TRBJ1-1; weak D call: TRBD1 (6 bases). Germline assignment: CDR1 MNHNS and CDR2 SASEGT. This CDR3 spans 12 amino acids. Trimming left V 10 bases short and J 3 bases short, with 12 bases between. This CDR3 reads CATQGSDTEAFF. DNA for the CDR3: TGTGCCACCCAGGGGAGTGACACTGAAGCTTTCTTT.

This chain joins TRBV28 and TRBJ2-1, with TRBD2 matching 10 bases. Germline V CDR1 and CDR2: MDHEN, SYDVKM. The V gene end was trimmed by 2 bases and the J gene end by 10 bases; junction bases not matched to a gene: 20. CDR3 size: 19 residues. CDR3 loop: CASSLNYHILTSGHEEQFF. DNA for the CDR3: TGTGCCAGCAGTTTAAATTATCACATTCTGACTAGCGGGCATGAAGAGCAGTTCTTC.

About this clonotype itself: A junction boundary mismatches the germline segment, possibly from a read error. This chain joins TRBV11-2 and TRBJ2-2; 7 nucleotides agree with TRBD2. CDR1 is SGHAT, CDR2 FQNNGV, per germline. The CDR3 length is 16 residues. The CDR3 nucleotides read TGTGCCAGCAGCTTAGAAACCGGACTAGACACCGAGGAGCTGTTTTTT. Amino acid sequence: CASSLETGLDTEELFF.

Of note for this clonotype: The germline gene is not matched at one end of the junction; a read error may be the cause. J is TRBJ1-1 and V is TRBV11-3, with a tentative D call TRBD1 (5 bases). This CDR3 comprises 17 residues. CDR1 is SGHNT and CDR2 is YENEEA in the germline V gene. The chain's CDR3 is CASSPKPNRSKSTEAFF. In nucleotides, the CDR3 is TGTGCCAGCAGCCCAAAGCCGAACAGGTCTAAGAGCACTGAGGCTTTCTTT.

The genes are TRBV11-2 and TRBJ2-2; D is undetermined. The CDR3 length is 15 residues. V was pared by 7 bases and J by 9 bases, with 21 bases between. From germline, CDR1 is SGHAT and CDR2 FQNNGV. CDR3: CASIPPQGPTWELFF. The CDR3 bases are TGTGCCAGCATCCCTCCGCAAGGACCAACCTGGGAGCTGTTTTTT. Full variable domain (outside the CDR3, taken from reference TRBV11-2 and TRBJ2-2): EAGVAQSPRYKIIEKRQSVAFWCNPISGHATLYWYQQILGQGPKLLIQFQNNGVVDDSQLPKDRFSAERLKGVDSTLKIQPAKLEDSAVYLCASIPPQGPTWELFFGEGSRLTVL.

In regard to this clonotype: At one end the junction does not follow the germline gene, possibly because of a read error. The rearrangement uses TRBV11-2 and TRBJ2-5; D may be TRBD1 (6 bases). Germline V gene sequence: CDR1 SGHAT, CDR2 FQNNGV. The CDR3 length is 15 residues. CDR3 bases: TGTGACAGCACCTTAAGGGCAGGGGAAGGGAAGACCCAGTACTTC. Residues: CDSTLRAGEGKTQYF.